A single sample gave rise to the 30 T cell receptor beta chains below, sequenced in a study of shared clonotypes between healthy human individuals. Sequenced by immunoSEQ multiplex PCR; TCRdb stores in-frame clones only, minus some. The sample consists of millions of clones, just over 90% of them appearing once. Naive CD8 cells, CD45RO-negative and positively selected for CCR7, excluded terminally differentiated effector memory CD45RA+ cells. Material: naive CD8+ T cells from PBMCs. The receptor source for this set is a man between 18 and 35 years old in good health. Some clones in this sample may be carry-over from other donors' samples.

This chain connects TRBV9 to TRBJ1-1; 9 bases map to TRBD1. Trimming cost V 3 bases and J 1 base; bases outside gene matches: 10. This CDR3 has 17 residues. The germline V gene encodes CDR1 SGDLS and CDR2 YYNGEE. The CDR3 here is CASSALPGTGTNTEAFF. In DNA, the CDR3 is TGTGCCAGCAGCGCTCTGCCGGGGACAGGGACGAACACTGAAGCTTTCTTT.

CDR3 in DNA: TGCAGCGTTGAGCCGGGCTACAGGTCCTACGAGCAGTACTTC. The encoded protein is CSVEPGYRSYEQYF. V usage is TRBV29-1 and J usage is TRBJ2-7, with D perhaps TRBD1 (5 bases). CDR3 length equals 14 residues. The germline V gene has CDR1 SQVTM and CDR2 ANQGSEA. V was clipped by 3 bases and J by 1 base, with 13 bases between them.

The chain links TRBV7-2 to TRBJ2-7; perhaps TRBD1 as D (5 bases). The CDR3 extends over 13 amino acids. Germline CDR1 SGHTA, CDR2 FQGNSA. Trimming removed 7 bases at V and 7 bases at J, with 17 bases between. DNA of the CDR3: TGTGCCAGCACCGAAGGGGTCCTACGGGAGCAGTACTTC. This translates into CASTEGVLREQYF.

This clone occurred a few times. The chain is built from TRBV28 and TRBJ1-5; 9 bases match TRBD1. CDR1 and CDR2 (germline): MDHEN, SYDVKM. The trim removed 6 bases at V and 9 bases at J, leaving 12 bases unmatched. This CDR3 is 15 amino acids long. In DNA form, the CDR3 reads TGTGCCAGCAGCTCGGACAGGGGAGACCAGGGGCCCCAGCATTTT. This sequence encodes CASSSDRGDQGPQHF.

Points on this clone: Within the sample, other DNA sequences also encode this same CDR3. This sequence joins TRBV5-4 and TRBJ1-1; D not certain. Trimming left V 0 bases short and J 5 bases short, with 5 bases between. The CDR3 sequence is 12 residues long. In germline, CDR1 is SGHNT, CDR2 YYREEE (reference sequence). The CDR3 sequence: CASSLGATEAFF. CDR3 nucleotides: TGTGCCAGCAGCTTGGGTGCTACTGAAGCTTTCTTT.

A note on this clone: Within the sample, other DNA sequences also encode this same CDR3. The gene calls are TRBV7-9 and TRBJ2-7; no clear D. V dropped 3 bases and J dropped 6 bases, with 9 bases sitting between them. The CDR3 covers 12 residues. The germline CDR1 and CDR2 sequences are SEHNR and FQNEAQ (reference sequence). Here the CDR3 reads CASSFPTGEQYF. CDR3 sequence (DNA): TGTGCCAGCAGCTTCCCGACGGGCGAGCAGTACTTC.

J is TRBJ2-7 and V is TRBV5-4; perhaps TRBD2 as D (6 bases). CDR1 is SGHNT and CDR2 is YYREEE in the germline V gene (reference sequence). The CDR3 extends over 15 amino acids. V lost 4 bases to trimming and J lost 3 bases, with 17 bases between them. The CDR3 spells CASSPDGLAFYEQYF. In DNA form, the CDR3 reads TGTGCCAGCAGCCCGGACGGCCTAGCGTTCTACGAGCAGTACTTC. The variable domain in full, with the rest retrieved from reference TRBV5-4 and TRBJ2-7, is ETGVTQSPTHLIKTRGQQVTLRCSSQSGHNTVSWYQQALGQGPQFIFQYYREEENGRGNFPPRFSGLQFPNYSSELNVNALELDDSALYLCASSPDGLAFYEQYFGPGTRLTVT.

The chain links TRBV19 to TRBJ2-1; D not resolved. The CDR3 extends over 13 amino acids. From germline, CDR1 is LNHDA and CDR2 SQIVND (reference sequence). V lost 1 base and J 7 bases, leaving 8 bases between the germline ends. The CDR3, as DNA: TGTGCCAGTAGTATAGCACAGCGTAATGAGCAGTTCTTC. Translation: CASSIAQRNEQFF.

This clone has more than one count but fewer than ten. This rearrangement joins TRBV30 to TRBJ1-1; D gene unclear. CDR1 and CDR2 (germline): GTSNPN, SVGIG (reference sequence). This CDR3 spans 15 amino acids. Trimming took 0 bases from V and 5 from J, leaving 16 bases between them. This chain's CDR3 is CAWSVSSLGMTEAFF. CDR3 coding DNA: TGTGCCTGGAGTGTAAGTTCCCTAGGGATGACTGAAGCTTTCTTT.

For this clone: The same CDR3 arises from other DNA sequences in this sample as well. The rearrangement links TRBV18 to TRBJ2-5; no clear D. V was trimmed by 0 bases and J by 5 bases, leaving 4 bases between them. CDR1 and CDR2 from the germline V gene are KGHSH and LQKENI. The CDR3 runs 12 residues. CDR3: CASSPPEETQYF. In nucleotides, the CDR3 is TGTGCCAGCTCACCACCGGAGGAGACCCAGTACTTC.

This chain joins TRBV28 and TRBJ2-6; unclear D gene. This CDR3 is 15 amino acids long. The germline gives CDR1 MDHEN, CDR2 SYDVKM. Trimming left V 2 bases short and J 2 bases short, with 7 bases between. The CDR3 region is CASSLGQAGANVLTF. The DNA for the CDR3 is TGTGCCAGCAGTTTAGGCCAGGCTGGGGCCAACGTCCTGACTTTC.

A word on this clone: The junction departs from the called germline gene at one end, perhaps through a read error. The chain carries TRBV15 and TRBJ1-1, with TRBD1 matching over 9 bases. The CDR3 extends over 14 amino acids. Germline-derived CDR1 and CDR2 are LNHNV and YYDKDF (reference sequence). The CDR3 sequence: CAPSSETGGGEAFF. The CDR3 DNA reads as TGTGCCCCCAGCAGCGAGACAGGGGGGGGTGAAGCTTTCTTT. The full variable domain, in which reference TRBV15 and TRBJ1-1 provide the parts outside the CDR3, is DAMVIQNPRYQVTQFGKPVTLSCSQTLNHNVMYWYQQKSSQAPKLLFHYYDKDFNNEADTPDNFQSRRPNTSFCFLDIRSPGLGDTAMYLCAPSSETGGGEAFFGQGTRLTVV.

The rearrangement uses TRBV7-3 and TRBJ2-1, with D possibly TRBD2 on 7 matching bases. The CDR3 covers 15 residues. Germline CDR1 reads SGHTA; CDR2 reads FQGTGA. The V end was cut by 1 base, the J end by 5 bases, with 12 bases between. The CDR3 is CASSLMGGPDNEQFF. In nucleotides, the CDR3 is TGTGCCAGCAGCTTAATGGGGGGGCCTGACAATGAGCAGTTCTTC. The complete variable domain, with remaining parts taken from reference TRBV7-3 and TRBJ2-1, reads GAGVSQTPSNKVTEKGKYVELRCDPISGHTALYWYRQSLGQGPEFLIYFQGTGAADDSGLPNDRFFAVRPEGSVSTLKIQRTERGDSAVYLCASSLMGGPDNEQFFGPGTRLTVL.

The chain is built from TRBV29-1 and TRBJ2-4; D perhaps matches TRBD2 (5 bases). In germline, CDR1 is SQVTM, CDR2 ANQGSEA. The CDR3 extends over 14 amino acids. Trimming shortened V by 4 bases and J by 1 base, and 11 bases separated the two germline ends. The CDR3, as DNA: TGCAGCGTTGGGGGAGCCGGGGCCAAAAACATTCAGTACTTC. Residues: CSVGGAGAKNIQYF. The full variable domain, in which reference TRBV29-1 and TRBJ2-4 provide the parts outside the CDR3, is SAVISQKPSRDICQRGTSLTIQCQVDSQVTMMFWYRQQPGQSLTLIATANQGSEATYESGFVIDKFPISRPNLTFSTLTVSNMSPEDSSIYLCSVGGAGAKNIQYFGAGTRLSVL.

The genes are TRBV7-6 and TRBJ2-5, with TRBD1 matching over 7 bases. V trimming: 5 bases; J trimming: 3 bases; junction bases outside the gene matches: 9. The CDR3 is 15 amino acids. Germline CDR1 is SGHVS and CDR2 is FNYEAQ. The chain's CDR3 is CASSPRPTGEETQYF. CDR3 DNA: TGTGCCAGCAGCCCACGCCCCACAGGGGAAGAGACCCAGTACTTC.

The rearrangement uses TRBV5-1 and TRBJ2-7; 10 bases are a match to TRBD2. With 1 base clipped from V and 3 bases from J, the junction kept 4 bases outside the gene matches. The CDR3 runs to 15 residues. From germline, CDR1 is SGHRS and CDR2 YFSETQ. In nucleotides, the CDR3 is TGCGCCAGCAGCTTGTCTAGCGGGAGCCGCTACGAGCAGTACTTC. It specifies CASSLSSGSRYEQYF.

The V gene is TRBV11-2, the J gene TRBJ2-7, with TRBD1 identical over 8 bases. The CDR3 spans 14 residues. V lost 5 bases to trimming and J lost 6 bases; unmatched junction nucleotides: 9. Germline values: CDR1 SGHAT, CDR2 FQNNGV. CDR3 loop: CASSRTGPSREQYF. As DNA, the CDR3 is TGTGCCAGCAGCCGGACAGGGCCTTCCCGCGAGCAGTACTTC.

The chain couples TRBV7-3 to TRBJ2-1, with TRBD2 matching 9 bases. The germline gives CDR1 SGHTA, CDR2 FQGTGA. The CDR3 covers 14 residues. V was clipped by 8 bases and J by 4 bases; unmatched bases: 6. CDR3 sequence reads: CASESGGRYNEQFF. CDR3 coding DNA: TGTGCCAGCGAGAGCGGGGGGAGGTACAATGAGCAGTTCTTC.

The V gene is TRBV19, the J gene TRBJ2-7; 7 bases are a match to TRBD2. The ends lost 7 bases at V and 4 bases at J; junction bases unmatched: 13. Germline lookup yields CDR1 LNHDA and CDR2 SQIVND (reference sequence). CDR3 length equals 15 residues. The CDR3, as DNA: TGTGCCAGTACCCCCACCGGCGGGAGTCCGTACGAGCAGTACTTC. It translates to CASTPTGGSPYEQYF.

The V call is TRBV27, the J call TRBJ2-7; 8 bases match TRBD1. This CDR3 region has 16 residues. With 3 bases clipped from V and 2 bases from J, the junction kept 9 bases outside the gene matches. Germline assignment: CDR1 MNHEY and CDR2 SMNVEV (reference sequence). CDR3 sequence: CASSLAQGAVTYEQYF. The CDR3 DNA is TGTGCCAGCAGTTTGGCCCAGGGGGCCGTAACCTACGAGCAGTACTTC.

The V gene is TRBV27, the J gene TRBJ1-4; D is undetermined. The germline CDR1 and CDR2 sequences are MNHEY and SMNVEV (reference sequence). Trimming removed 6 bases at V and 3 bases at J, with 11 bases between. This CDR3 is 14 amino acids long. The CDR3 bases are TGTGCCAGCAGCTCCGTGGGTGCTAATGAAAAACTGTTTTTT. Translated: CASSSVGANEKLFF. Filled out from reference TRBV27 and TRBJ1-4, the complete variable domain reads EAQVTQNPRYLITVTGKKLTVTCSQNMNHEYMSWYRQDPGLGLRQIYYSMNVEVTDKGDVPEGYKVSRKEKRNFPLILESPSPNQTSLYFCASSSVGANEKLFFGSGTQLSVL.

The gene calls are TRBV6-5 and TRBJ2-7, with D possibly matching TRBD1 (6 bases). Germline CDR1 is MNHEY and CDR2 is SVGAGI. The CDR3 sequence is 15 residues long. Trimming left V 3 bases short and J 3 bases short, with 15 bases between. The CDR3 is CASSYLQGLNYEQYF. The CDR3 DNA follows: TGTGCCAGCAGTTATCTACAGGGTTTAAACTACGAGCAGTACTTC.

The chain is built from TRBV19 and TRBJ2-1; D is unresolved. From germline, CDR1 is LNHDA and CDR2 SQIVND (reference sequence). Trimming took 3 bases from V and 5 from J, leaving 17 bases between them. The CDR3 runs 16 residues. CDR3 sequence (DNA): TGTGCCAGTAGTATCGGTTGGCAGCAACGACACAATGAGCAGTTCTTC. Its translation is CASSIGWQQRHNEQFF.

The genes are TRBV11-2 and TRBJ2-1; D perhaps matches TRBD2 (5 bases). From germline, CDR1 is SGHAT and CDR2 FQNNGV. This CDR3 has 16 residues. The V end was cut by 1 base, the J end by 5 bases, with 15 bases between. The CDR3 DNA reads TGTGCCAGCAGCTTAGCGTGGACTGGCGTTAACAATGAGCAGTTCTTC. Its protein product is CASSLAWTGVNNEQFF.

The V call is TRBV5-1, the J call TRBJ2-7; 7 nucleotides align to TRBD1. J gave up 2 bases and V 1 base, and 3 bases lay outside the gene matches. The CDR3 is 14 amino acids. Looked up from germline, CDR1 is SGHRS and CDR2 is YFSETQ. The DNA for the CDR3 is TGCGCCAGCAGCTTGACCGGGACAGCCTACGAGCAGTACTTC. It specifies CASSLTGTAYEQYF.

The rearrangement uses TRBV27 and TRBJ2-1, with a weak D call TRBD2 (5 bases). With 5 bases removed from V and 3 bases from J, the gap between germline ends came to 17 bases. The CDR3 runs to 16 residues. Germline V lookup: CDR1 MNHEY, CDR2 SMNVEV (reference sequence). Written as DNA, the CDR3 is TGTGCCAGCAGTATAGCGACTGAGGGCGTCTACAATGAGCAGTTCTTC. Translating gives CASSIATEGVYNEQFF.

This clone occurred once. This chain connects TRBV29-1 to TRBJ2-1, with 11 bases matching TRBD1. Germline V gene lookup returns CDR1 SQVTM and CDR2 ANQGSEA. Trimming took 3 bases from V and 7 from J; bases not matched to a gene: 8. The CDR3 length is 15 residues. DNA of the CDR3: TGCAGCGTTGAGTTGGACAGGGGGCTTTCAAATGAGCAGTTCTTC. Its translation is CSVELDRGLSNEQFF.

The gene calls are TRBV9 and TRBJ2-3, with 7 bases identical to TRBD1. Germline V gives CDR1 SGDLS, CDR2 YYNGEE. Unmatched junction bases numbered 2, after V lost 4 bases and J lost 0 bases. The CDR3 totals 14 residues. The CDR3, as DNA: TGTGCCAGCAGCTCACAGGGGAGCACAGATACGCAGTATTTT. Protein sequence: CASSSQGSTDTQYF.

The rearrangement joins TRBV10-3 to TRBJ1-3; 8 nucleotides match TRBD1. The germline CDR1 and CDR2 sequences are ENHRY and SYGVKD. The CDR3 has 13 residues. The junction had 0 bases not matched to a gene; V was cut back by 6 bases and J by 2 bases. The CDR3 coding sequence is TGTGCCATCAGGACAGGGGCTGGAAACACCATATATTTT. This gives the protein CAIRTGAGNTIYF.

Comments on this clone: The sample holds other DNA sequences that translate to the same CDR3. V is TRBV4-1 and J is TRBJ2-2; D is unclear. Trimming removed 1 base at V and 7 bases at J, with 7 bases between. The CDR3 is 13 amino acids. The V gene's germline CDR1 is MGHRA and CDR2 YSYEKL. CDR3 nucleotide sequence: TGCGCCAGCAGCCAAGTTAGTTACGGGGAGCTGTTTTTT. As protein: CASSQVSYGELFF.